The sequence of this TCR beta chain was determined in a study of T-cell memory formation after mild COVID-19. V gave up 4 bases and J gave up 4 bases; unmatched junction bases: 4. This CDR3 has 14 residues. Per the germline V gene, CDR1 is GTSNPN and CDR2 is SVGIG (reference sequence). TCRdb reprocessed the 5' RACE reads with MiXCR, giving one entry per CDR3 protein. The sample shows roughly 190,000 distinct CDR3 sequences, around 17% of them seen only once. This chain links TRBV30 with TRBJ2-1; TRBD2 matches at 10 bases. The specimen sequenced was PBMCs or a T cell subset sorted from them (not recorded which). This TCR derives from an adult woman who had mild COVID-19 (a few samples of this study predate the infection). Cell type and time point are not known. The CDR3 DNA follows: TGTGCCTGGACTAGCGGGAGTATATACAATGAGCAGTTCTTC. This gives the protein CAWTSGSIYNEQFF.